One sample yielded the 30 T cell receptor beta chains listed below, sequenced in a study of blood T cell repertoires in COVID-19. Sequencing was performed with immunoSEQ multiplex PCR; in TCRdb, only in-frame clones are kept and a portion is missing. Among about 270,000 clones listed, about 85% were seen once. Sequencing was performed on peripheral blood. The receptor source for this set is a woman in her forties or fifties with active or convalescent COVID-19.

The CDR3 DNA is TGCGCCAGCAGCGAAGGGTACCAGGGCCCCTACAATGAGCAGTTCTTC. Translation: CASSEGYQGPYNEQFF. The V and J genes are TRBV5-1 and TRBJ2-1; a possible D gene is TRBD1 (5 bases). Germline V lookup: CDR1 SGHRS, CDR2 YFSETQ. The CDR3 is 16 residues long. With 4 bases removed from V and 2 bases from J, the gap between germline ends came to 16 bases. Full variable domain (rest looked up from reference TRBV5-1 and TRBJ2-1): KAGVTQTPRYLIKTRGQQVTLSCSPISGHRSVSWYQQTPGQGLQFLFEYFSETQRNKGNFPGRFSGRQFSNSRSEMNVSTLELGDSALYLCASSEGYQGPYNEQFFGPGTRLTVL.

The table lists this clone with many counts. The chain couples TRBV7-8 to TRBJ2-3, with D perhaps TRBD1 (5 bases). The ends were cut back, 1 base at V and 0 bases at J, with 14 bases in the middle. The CDR3 is 17 residues long. Germline-derived CDR1 and CDR2 are SGHVS and FQNEAQ. DNA of the CDR3: TGTGCCAGCAGCTTAGGAGTAGGACACCCTAGCACAGATACGCAGTATTTT. Amino acids: CASSLGVGHPSTDTQYF.

The chain couples TRBV5-4 to TRBJ2-3; a possible D gene is TRBD2 (7 bases). The CDR3 is 16 amino acids. The germline gives CDR1 SGHNT, CDR2 YYREEE (reference sequence). With 4 bases removed from V and 3 bases from J, the gap between germline ends came to 18 bases. CDR3 loop: CASSTPRGGRTDTQYF. The CDR3 DNA sequence: TGTGCCAGCAGCACCCCGAGGGGGGGCAGAACAGATACGCAGTATTTT.

A few counts support this clone. The chain recombines TRBV19 with TRBJ1-4; perhaps TRBD1 as D (5 bases). This CDR3 comprises 14 residues. The V gene lost 6 bases and the J gene lost 7 bases, with 15 bases spanning the gap. Germline V gene lookup returns CDR1 LNHDA and CDR2 SQIVND (reference sequence). The CDR3 DNA reads TGTGCCAGTAGGAAGGGACTGGGGGTTGAAAAACTGTTTTTT. Translating it yields CASRKGLGVEKLFF. Supplemented by reference TRBV19 and TRBJ1-4, the full variable domain reads DGGITQSPKYLFRKEGQNVTLSCEQNLNHDAMYWYRQDPGQGLRLIYYSQIVNDFQKGDIAEGYSVSREKKESFPLTVTSAQKNPTAFYLCASRKGLGVEKLFFGSGTQLSVL.

In this sample, this clone turned up a few times. The rearrangement uses TRBV28 and TRBJ2-4; D gene unclear. Looked up from germline, CDR1 is MDHEN and CDR2 is SYDVKM. V shed 6 bases and J shed 3 bases, with 12 bases lying between them. This CDR3 contains 14 residues. CDR3 sequence: CASSPAESKNIQYF. The CDR3 DNA reads as TGTGCCAGCAGCCCGGCGGAGAGCAAAAACATTCAGTACTTC.

The chain uses TRBV9 and TRBJ2-1; D not certain. CDR3 length equals 12 residues. V shed 0 bases and J shed 8 bases, with 6 bases lying between them. The germline CDR1 and CDR2 sequences are SGDLS and YYNGEE. This CDR3 reads CASSVGFDEQFF. DNA of the CDR3: TGTGCCAGCAGCGTAGGTTTCGATGAGCAGTTCTTC. Filled out from reference TRBV9 and TRBJ2-1, the complete variable domain reads DSGVTQTPKHLITATGQRVTLRCSPRSGDLSVYWYQQSLDQGLQFLIQYYNGEERAKGNILERFSAQQFPDLHSELNLSSLELGDSALYFCASSVGFDEQFFGPGTRLTVL.

The J gene is TRBJ1-1, the V gene TRBV14, with D hard to call. Deletions cut 0 bases from V and 1 base from J, with 12 bases between. CDR1 is SGHDN, CDR2 FVKESK, per germline. This CDR3 comprises 16 residues. The CDR3 region is CASSQEGGLWNTEAFF. The CDR3, as DNA: TGTGCCAGCAGCCAAGAGGGAGGCCTGTGGAACACTGAAGCTTTCTTT.

This chain uses TRBV11-3 with TRBJ2-1, with TRBD2 matching 9 bases. The V segment lost 3 bases and the J segment 3 bases; nucleotides outside the gene matches: 9. The germline V gene has CDR1 SGHNT and CDR2 YENEEA. The CDR3 extends over 17 amino acids. This chain's CDR3 is CASSLGAGTSLYNEQFF. DNA for the CDR3: TGTGCCAGCAGCTTGGGTGCCGGGACTAGCCTCTACAATGAGCAGTTCTTC. Together with reference TRBV11-3 and TRBJ2-1, the CDR3 gives the full variable domain: EAGVVQSPRYKIIEKKQPVAFWCNPISGHNTLYWYLQNLGQGPELLIRYENEEAVDDSQLPKDRFSAERLKGVDSTLKIQPAELGDSAVYLCASSLGAGTSLYNEQFFGPGTRLTVL.

A single count supports this clone. The chain has TRBV15 and TRBJ2-1, with 7 bases lining up with TRBD1. CDR3 length equals 13 residues. The J segment lost 15 bases and the V segment lost 2 bases, leaving 10 bases of the junction unmatched. The germline V gene has CDR1 LNHNV and CDR2 YYDKDF (reference sequence). The CDR3 DNA sequence: TGTGCCACCAGCAGAAGACAGGGTGAGGGCGCGTTCTTC. Residues: CATSRRQGEGAFF.

In this sample, this clone turned up once. The chain links TRBV6-1 to TRBJ1-1, with D possibly matching TRBD1 (5 bases). Between the trimmed V and J ends, which lost 0 bases and 1 base, there was a span of 9 bases. Germline CDR1 reads MNHNS; CDR2 reads SASEGT. The CDR3 is 15 amino acids. CDR3 DNA sequence: TGTGCCAGCAGTGAAGCCTGGGGGGGGAACACTGAAGCTTTCTTT. Translated, it gives CASSEAWGGNTEAFF.

The gene calls are TRBV5-1 and TRBJ1-1, with 8 bases identical to TRBD1. The CDR3 has 18 residues. J gave up 2 bases and V 4 bases, and 16 bases lay outside the gene matches. Germline V gene data show CDR1 as SGHRS and CDR2 as YFSETQ. The CDR3 reads CASSRGQALLAENTEAFF. CDR3 DNA sequence: TGCGCCAGCAGCCGGGGACAGGCTCTTTTGGCCGAAAACACTGAAGCTTTCTTT.

This chain links TRBV12-5 with TRBJ2-1; D is possibly TRBD2 (6 bases). V lost 1 base and J 9 bases, leaving 19 bases between the germline ends. The CDR3 extends over 16 amino acids. The germline CDR1 and CDR2 sequences are LGHNT and FRNRAP. The DNA of the CDR3 is TGTGCTAGTGGTTTGGGGAGGACGGCGGGGCTTAGTGAGCAGTTCTTC. As protein: CASGLGRTAGLSEQFF.

This chain links TRBV5-4 with TRBJ1-2; D gene uncertain. The CDR3 loop spans 16 amino acids. The germline V gene has CDR1 SGHNT and CDR2 YYREEE (reference sequence). With 0 bases removed from V and 1 base from J, the gap between germline ends came to 13 bases. Here the CDR3 DNA reads TGTGCCAGCAGCTTGGGTTACAGAGACGGTAACTATGGCTACACCTTC. Translation: CASSLGYRDGNYGYTF.

This clone was observed once. CDR3 coding DNA: TGTGCCAGCAGCTCCGGGACAGGGACATACGAGCAGTACTTC. Translating it yields CASSSGTGTYEQYF. J is TRBJ2-7 and V is TRBV5-6, with 9 bases identical to TRBD1. The CDR3 length is 14 residues. Germline CDR1 and CDR2: SGHDT and YYEEEE. J gave up 4 bases and V 3 bases, and 5 bases lay outside the gene matches. Combining the CDR3 with reference TRBV5-6 and TRBJ2-7 gives the whole variable domain DAGVTQSPTHLIKTRGQQVTLRCSPKSGHDTVSWYQQALGQGPQFIFQYYEEEERQRGNFPDRFSGHQFPNYSSELNVNALLLGDSALYLCASSSGTGTYEQYFGPGTRLTVT.

The V gene is TRBV5-5, the J gene TRBJ1-5, with TRBD1 matching 7 bases. Per the germline V gene, CDR1 is SGHKS and CDR2 is YYEKEE (reference sequence). The CDR3 runs to 14 residues. V trimming: 3 bases; J trimming: 5 bases; junction bases outside the gene matches: 5. This CDR3 reads CASSSSRGDQPQHF. The CDR3 nucleotides are TGTGCCAGCAGCTCGTCCAGGGGGGATCAGCCCCAGCATTTT.

V and J are TRBV7-3 and TRBJ2-1; 7 nucleotides align to TRBD1. V dropped 5 bases and J dropped 6; count of bases not matched to a gene: 16. There are 17 residues in the CDR3. Germline CDR1 is SGHTA and CDR2 is FQGTGA. CDR3 DNA: TGTGCCAGCAGCACAATACCTCGGACAGGTTATATCAATGAGCAGTTCTTC. Translating it yields CASSTIPRTGYINEQFF. Full variable domain (outside the CDR3, taken from reference TRBV7-3 and TRBJ2-1): GAGVSQTPSNKVTEKGKYVELRCDPISGHTALYWYRQSLGQGPEFLIYFQGTGAADDSGLPNDRFFAVRPEGSVSTLKIQRTERGDSAVYLCASSTIPRTGYINEQFFGPGTRLTVL.

As DNA, the CDR3 is TGTGCCAGCAGTTTATCTATCCGGGACACCCTCCACTTT. It encodes CASSLSIRDTLHF. The gene calls are TRBV27 and TRBJ1-6; possibly TRBD1 for D (6 bases). Looked up from germline, CDR1 is MNHEY and CDR2 is SMNVEV (reference sequence). The CDR3 totals 13 residues. The V gene lost 0 bases and the J gene lost 14 bases, with 11 bases spanning the gap.

This chain links TRBV5-1 with TRBJ1-6; no definite D call. Trimming pared 2 bases from V and 11 bases from J, leaving 11 bases between. The germline gives CDR1 SGHRS, CDR2 YFSETQ. The CDR3 has 13 residues. The CDR3 nucleotides are TGCGCCAGCAGCTTTGGGGAGGCTGCACCCCTCCACTTT. It yields the protein CASSFGEAAPLHF.

Notes on this clone: Different DNA sequences within this sample yield the same CDR3. The chain joins TRBV19 to TRBJ1-1; 8 bases are shared with TRBD1. The CDR3 is 14 amino acids. V shed 3 bases and J 1 base; nucleotides not matched to a gene: 1. From germline, CDR1 is LNHDA and CDR2 SQIVND (reference sequence). The CDR3 DNA reads TGTGCCAGTAGTATCGGGACAGGGAACACTGAAGCTTTCTTT. Amino acids: CASSIGTGNTEAFF.

This CDR3 reads CASSQDPPSVNEQFF. The CDR3 coding sequence is TGTGCCAGCAGCCAAGATCCCCCTAGCGTCAATGAGCAGTTCTTC. V is TRBV3-1 (or the pseudogene TRBV3-2) and J is TRBJ2-1, with D possibly being TRBD2 (6 bases). This CDR3 spans 15 amino acids. The germline V and J ends were trimmed by 0 bases and 6 bases, with 12 bases remaining between them. CDR1 and CDR2 (germline): LGHDT, YNNKEL (reference sequence).

CDR3 amino acids: CASSWQRQETQYF. The CDR3 nucleotides read TGTGCCAGCAGTTGGCAGCGACAAGAGACCCAGTACTTC. The chain couples TRBV12-3 or TRBV12-4 to TRBJ2-5; D is unresolved. This CDR3 region has 13 residues. V lost 4 bases to trimming and J lost 2 bases, with 8 bases between them.

The chain uses TRBV27 and TRBJ1-1; 7 bases agree with TRBD1. V shed 9 bases and J 2 bases; nucleotides not matched to a gene: 9. Germline V gene data show CDR1 as MNHEY and CDR2 as SMNVEV (reference sequence). CDR3 size: 14 residues. The DNA for the CDR3 is TGTGCCAGTAATCGACAGGGCCCAAACACTGAAGCTTTCTTT. The encoded protein is CASNRQGPNTEAFF.

This rearrangement joins TRBV12-3 or TRBV12-4 to TRBJ1-1; D perhaps matches TRBD1 (6 bases). With 11 bases removed from V and 7 bases from J, the gap between germline ends came to 8 bases. CDR3 length: 9 amino acids. The CDR3 DNA follows: TGTGCCGAAGGGGGTGAAGCTTTCTTT. It specifies CAEGGEAFF.

This clone appeared a single time. The chain employs TRBV5-4 and TRBJ2-1; 8 bases align to TRBD1. The V gene end was trimmed by 4 bases and the J gene end by 3 bases; junction bases not matched to a gene: 6. This CDR3 is built from 15 residues. CDR1 is SGHNT and CDR2 is YYREEE in the germline V gene (reference sequence). CDR3 nucleotides: TGTGCCAGCAGCGCCGACAGGGGATTCTACAATGAGCAGTTCTTC. Its translation is CASSADRGFYNEQFF.

The gene calls are TRBV18 and TRBJ1-2; 8 bases are shared with TRBD1. The ends lost 6 bases at V and 3 bases at J; junction bases unmatched: 12. CDR3 length equals 16 residues. CDR1 and CDR2 from the germline V gene are KGHSH and LQKENI. As DNA, the CDR3 is TGTGCCAGCTCGGTCCGACAGGGGTCATCGGACTATGGCTACACCTTC. This translates into CASSVRQGSSDYGYTF.

This rearrangement joins TRBV19 to TRBJ1-2; possible D gene TRBD1, 5 bases. Germline lookup yields CDR1 LNHDA and CDR2 SQIVND (reference sequence). The CDR3 totals 15 residues. V lost 0 bases to trimming and J lost 2 bases, with 10 bases between them. CDR3 amino acids: CASSIDKGWNYGYTF. CDR3 DNA sequence: TGTGCCAGTAGTATAGACAAGGGGTGGAACTATGGCTACACCTTC.

The rearrangement joins TRBV16 to TRBJ1-1, with D perhaps matching TRBD1 (5 bases). This CDR3 comprises 15 residues. Germline V gene lookup returns CDR1 KGHSY and CDR2 FQNENV. Trimming took off 7 bases at V and 5 bases at J, with 20 bases between the two ends. The chain's CDR3 is CASNERGDRRTEAFF. In DNA form, the CDR3 reads TGTGCCAGCAACGAGCGGGGGGATCGACGTACTGAAGCTTTCTTT.

This sequence joins TRBV29-1 and TRBJ1-1; TRBD1 might be the D (6 bases). The CDR3 sequence is 13 residues long. Germline V gene lookup returns CDR1 SQVTM and CDR2 ANQGSEA. V was pared by 7 bases and J by 4 bases, with 16 bases between. The CDR3 loop is CSAIRGWATEAFF. CDR3 bases: TGCAGCGCGATCAGGGGCTGGGCCACTGAAGCTTTCTTT.

The chain employs TRBV28 and TRBJ1-5; 7 bases line up with TRBD1. V shed 7 bases, J shed 1 base, and the junction held 7 bases outside the gene matches. Germline-derived CDR1 and CDR2 are MDHEN and SYDVKM. The CDR3 covers 15 residues. This CDR3 reads CASTYSGGSNQPQHF. The CDR3 nucleotides read TGTGCCAGCACTTACTCAGGGGGGAGCAATCAGCCCCAGCATTTT. The full variable domain, its missing parts supplied by reference TRBV28 and TRBJ1-5, is DVKVTQSSRYLVKRTGEKVFLECVQDMDHENMFWYRQDPGLGLRLIYFSYDVKMKEKGDIPEGYSVSREKKERFSLILESASTNQTSMYLCASTYSGGSNQPQHFGDGTRLSIL.

The V and J genes are TRBV19 and TRBJ1-4; no definite D call. This CDR3 comprises 15 residues. CDR1 and CDR2 (germline): LNHDA, SQIVND (reference sequence). Trimming cost V 5 bases and J 0 bases, with 10 bases left between them. This CDR3 is CASSVRTTTNEKLFF. In DNA form, the CDR3 reads TGTGCCAGTAGTGTACGGACTACAACTAATGAAAAACTGTTTTTT.